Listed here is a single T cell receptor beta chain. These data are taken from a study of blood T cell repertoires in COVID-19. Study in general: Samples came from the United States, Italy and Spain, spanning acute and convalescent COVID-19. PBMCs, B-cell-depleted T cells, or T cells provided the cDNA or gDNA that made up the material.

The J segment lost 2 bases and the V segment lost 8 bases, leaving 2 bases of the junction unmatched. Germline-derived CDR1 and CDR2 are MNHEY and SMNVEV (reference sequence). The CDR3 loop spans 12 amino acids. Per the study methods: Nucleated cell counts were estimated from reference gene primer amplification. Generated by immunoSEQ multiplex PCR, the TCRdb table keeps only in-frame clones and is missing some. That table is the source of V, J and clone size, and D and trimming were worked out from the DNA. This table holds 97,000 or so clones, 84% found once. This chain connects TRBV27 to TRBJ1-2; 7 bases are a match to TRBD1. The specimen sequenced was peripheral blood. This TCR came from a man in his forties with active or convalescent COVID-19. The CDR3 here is CASRGQNYGYTF. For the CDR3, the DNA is TGTGCCAGCCGGGGACAGAACTATGGCTACACCTTC.